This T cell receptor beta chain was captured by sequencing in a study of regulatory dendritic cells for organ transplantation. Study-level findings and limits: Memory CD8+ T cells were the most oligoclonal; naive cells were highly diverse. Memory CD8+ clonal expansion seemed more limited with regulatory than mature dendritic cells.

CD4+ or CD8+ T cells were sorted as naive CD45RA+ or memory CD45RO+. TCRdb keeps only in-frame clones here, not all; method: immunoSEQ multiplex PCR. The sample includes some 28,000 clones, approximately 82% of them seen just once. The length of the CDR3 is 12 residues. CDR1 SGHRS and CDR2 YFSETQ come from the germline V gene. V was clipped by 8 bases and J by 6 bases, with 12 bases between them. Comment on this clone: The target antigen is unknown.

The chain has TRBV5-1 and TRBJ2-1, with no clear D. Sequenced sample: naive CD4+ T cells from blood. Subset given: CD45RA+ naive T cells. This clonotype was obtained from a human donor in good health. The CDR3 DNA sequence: TGCGCCAGTGGTGGGCATTTCAATGAGCAGTTCTTC. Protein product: CASGGHFNEQFF.